This T cell receptor (beta chain) was recovered during a study of cytomegalovirus exposure and HLA in healthy donors. In the study overall: The study placed 80% to 85% of its approximately 400 genotyped donors in the Caucasian-associated ancestry cluster.

Regarding this clone: Antigen unknown.

Researchers ran the PCR with 60 Vbeta and 13 Jbeta primers. Measured with immunoSEQ multiplex PCR; TCRdb has only the in-frame clones, and not every one. The table records around 150,000 clones, approximately 80% of them present only once. Study-wide points: It was reported in a later analysis that an Asian-associated ancestry cluster showed fewer N-insertions than the approximately 670-donor mean. A later examination showed that TCR association rates differed by HLA locus, with DRB1 most and HLA-C fewest. Being productive about 87% or about 30% of the time was typical of most TCR beta V segments in an earlier analysis.

Trimming removed 2 bases at V and 5 bases at J, with 8 bases between. Germline V gene lookup returns CDR1 SGHDN and CDR2 FVKESK. This CDR3 region has 13 residues. The clonotype originates from a man between 25 and 39 years old in good health and CMV-seropositive. The chain carries TRBV14 and TRBJ2-3, with D uncertain. Sequencing input: PBMCs. CDR3 nucleotide sequence: TGTGCCAGCAGCCAAATCGGCGGAGATACGCAGTATTTT. It translates to CASSQIGGDTQYF.